This TCR beta chain was captured by sequencing in a study of cytomegalovirus exposure and HLA in healthy donors. Overall study: There were around 100 million unique TCR beta sequences, drawn from about 180 million T cells, in an earlier analysis. Study results and limitations: Donors belonging to an Asian-associated ancestry cluster reportedly showed fewer N-insertions in productive TCRs than the approximately 670-donor mean, according to what a later analysis found.

The PCR was carried out with 60 Vbeta primers and 13 Jbeta primers. Clones were sequenced by immunoSEQ multiplex PCR, and TCRdb holds only the in-frame ones, with some missing. The top ten clones hold 1.2% of a sample with fewer than 150,000 clones, about 78% of them seen once. On this clone itself: No antigen is known for it.

The donors gave bone marrow, and they were healthy. Germline CDR1 is SNHLY and CDR2 is FYNNEI. The CDR3 loop spans 14 amino acids. V shed 2 bases, J shed 6 bases, and the junction held 5 bases outside the gene matches. Sequencing was carried out using PBMCs. This TCR came from a man aged 50-59 years in good health and CMV-seronegative. The V and J genes are TRBV2 and TRBJ2-7, with TRBD1 matching over 9 bases. The CDR3 region is CASSELQGAGEQYF. For the CDR3, the DNA is TGTGCCAGCAGTGAATTACAGGGGGCAGGCGAGCAGTACTTC. The full variable domain, with the rest looked up from reference TRBV2 and TRBJ2-7, is EPEVTQTPSHQVTQMGQEVILRCVPISNHLYFYWYRQILGQKVEFLVSFYNNEISEKSEIFDDQFSVERPDGSNFTLKIRSTKLEDSAMYFCASSELQGAGEQYFGPGTRLTVT.